The 29 T cell receptor delta chains reported below all come from one sample, sequenced in a study of Vδ1+ human thymocytes. General observations from the study: Thymic TRG and TRD repertoires appeared highly polyclonal.

Their target antigens are unknown. Sequences come from RNA converted to cDNA by reverse transcription. Pooled V-gene forward primers with one constant-region reverse primer generated the CDR3 amplicons by multiplex PCR. TCRdb reanalyzed the multiplex PCR reads using CATT. The sample has roughly 55,000 delta-chain clones, around 15% seen once. Sequenced material: Vdelta1+ gamma-delta thymocytes from the thymus. Subset denoted: FACS-sorted CD3+ TCRalphabeta- TCRVdelta1+ TCRVdelta2- thymocytes. These receptor sequences come from a boy in the first two years of life who had congenital heart surgery.

The chain employs TRDV1 and TRDJ1; 8 bases are a match to TRDD3. V was clipped by 3 bases and J by 0 bases; unmatched bases: 18. The CDR3 runs 20 residues. Germline V gives CDR1 TSWWSYY, CDR2 QGS. CDR3 in DNA: TGTGCTCTTGGGGACCGTTCTACTCTACTGGGGGCATCGTACACCGATAAACTCATCTTT. Protein: CALGDRSTLLGASYTDKLIF.

This clone was seen more than once but under ten times. One junction end disagrees with the germline gene, perhaps due to a read error. V is TRDV1 and J is TRDJ1; TRDD3 agrees at 9 bases. Germline V CDR1 and CDR2: TSWWSYY, QGS. The CDR3 has 17 amino acids. The CDR3 loop reads CALGEPGGYSYTDKLIF. The CDR3 DNA follows: TGTGCTCTTGGCGAACCCGGGGGATACTCGTACACCGATAAACTCATCTTT.

The chain links TRDV1 to TRDJ1; D may be TRDD3 (6 bases). The germline gives CDR1 TSWWSYY, CDR2 QGS. V was pared by 0 bases and J by 0 bases, with 23 bases between. The CDR3 spans 20 residues. CDR3 region: CALGELTLPNGGLYTDKLIF. The CDR3 DNA follows: TGTGCTCTTGGGGAACTGACCCTACCAAATGGGGGCTTGTACACCGATAAACTCATCTTT.

This chain connects TRDV1 to TRDJ1, with 8 bases identical to TRDD3. Germline values: CDR1 TSWWSYY, CDR2 QGS. J lost 0 bases, V lost 5 bases, and 23 bases had no gene match. CDR3 size: 21 residues. CDR3 in amino acids: CALGKYGLFFGGSLHTDKLIF. For the CDR3, the DNA is TGTGCTCTTGGGAAATACGGGCTTTTCTTTGGGGGATCCCTGCACACCGATAAACTCATCTTT.

This clone appeared a few times. The rearrangement uses TRDV1 and TRDJ1; TRDD3 agrees at 11 bases. The germline gives CDR1 TSWWSYY, CDR2 QGS. CDR3 length: 21 amino acids. Germline trimming cut 1 base from V and 4 bases from J; bases unmatched to any gene: 20. This CDR3 reads CALGERSTFWGIPWRFDKLIF. The DNA for the CDR3 is TGTGCTCTTGGGGAACGAAGTACTTTCTGGGGGATACCGTGGAGGTTCGATAAACTCATCTTT.

This chain links TRDV1 with TRDJ1, with D tentatively TRDD2 (5 bases). CDR1 TSWWSYY and CDR2 QGS come from the germline V gene. Trimming took off 0 bases at V and 3 bases at J, with 17 bases between the two ends. This CDR3 region has 17 residues. CDR3 sequence reads: CALGELPPYRSPDKLIF. Written as DNA, the CDR3 is TGTGCTCTTGGGGAACTTCCTCCCTACAGGAGTCCCGATAAACTCATCTTT.

The genes are TRDV1 and TRDJ1; 8 bases map to TRDD2. J lost 0 bases, V lost 1 base, and 22 bases had no gene match. Looked up from germline, CDR1 is TSWWSYY and CDR2 is QGS. The CDR3 extends over 22 amino acids. The CDR3 region has the DNA TGTGCTCTTGGGGAACCCAGCCTTCCTAAGGTTGGATCCGCGAATTACACCGATAAACTCATCTTT. This sequence encodes CALGEPSLPKVGSANYTDKLIF.

This clone turned up a few times. The genes are TRDV1 and TRDJ1, with D possibly TRDD2 on 9 matching bases. The germline V gene has CDR1 TSWWSYY and CDR2 QGS. Trimming removed 4 bases at V and 0 bases at J, with 45 bases between. The CDR3 runs 26 residues. The DNA of the CDR3 is TGTGCTCTTGGGGGTCCCTCGCCTTCCTACGATGGGGGATTCTGCTCTTCTGCATTTTACACCGATAAACTCATCTTT. Its protein is CALGGPSPSYDGGFCSSAFYTDKLIF.

This chain connects TRDV1 to TRDJ2; TRDD3 matches 7 bases. V lost 2 bases to trimming and J lost 2 bases; unmatched junction nucleotides: 23. The CDR3 sequence is 22 residues long. Germline V lookup: CDR1 TSWWSYY, CDR2 QGS. CDR3 DNA sequence: TGTGCTCTTGGGGAAAGGGATGGGAGGTTCTTGGGGGGATCCCCATTGACAGCACAACTCTTCTTT. This encodes CALGERDGRFLGGSPLTAQLFF.

This clone was detected a few times. This chain joins TRDV1 and TRDJ1; 9 bases align to TRDD3. V dropped 1 base and J dropped 0; count of bases not matched to a gene: 15. This CDR3 is 20 amino acids long. The germline V gene has CDR1 TSWWSYY and CDR2 QGS. The CDR3 DNA follows: TGTGCTCTTGGGGAACGATGGCGACCACTGGGGGACAAGAACACCGATAAACTCATCTTT. It specifies CALGERWRPLGDKNTDKLIF.

In this sample, this clone turned up a few times. The V gene is TRDV1, the J gene TRDJ1, with TRDD3 identical over 8 bases. The ends lost 3 bases at V and 3 bases at J; junction bases unmatched: 15. This CDR3 is 18 amino acids long. Germline V CDR1 and CDR2: TSWWSYY, QGS. Here the CDR3 DNA reads TGTGCTCTTGGGGACTATTCCACGGGGATACCTTCAGCCGATAAACTCATCTTT. Its protein product is CALGDYSTGIPSADKLIF.

The chain uses TRDV1 and TRDJ1; TRDD3 is a possible D gene (5 bases). The CDR3 totals 17 residues. V lost 0 bases and J 2 bases, leaving 16 bases between the germline ends. The germline CDR1 and CDR2 sequences are TSWWSYY and QGS. The CDR3 is CALGELPRGLGTDKLIF. Here the CDR3 DNA reads TGTGCTCTTGGGGAACTTCCACGTGGGCTGGGTACCGATAAACTCATCTTT.

The chain couples TRDV1 to TRDJ1; the match to TRDD3 covers 11 bases. V lost 6 bases and J lost 8; bases outside the gene matches: 17. The CDR3 is made up of 17 amino acids. Germline V gene sequence: CDR1 TSWWSYY, CDR2 QGS. The CDR3 DNA follows: TGTGCTCTTGGAATCTACTCTTCCCCGCCTGGGGGATACAAACTCATCTTT. Its protein is CALGIYSSPPGGYKLIF.

This chain connects TRDV1 to TRDJ1; 8 positions match TRDD2. J gave up 7 bases and V 1 base, and 23 bases lay outside the gene matches. This CDR3 is 20 amino acids long. CDR1 is TSWWSYY, CDR2 QGS, per germline. The CDR3 loop reads CALGEPALGLPRVRRIKLIF. In DNA, the CDR3 is TGTGCTCTTGGGGAACCAGCACTCGGCCTTCCTAGGGTGCGGAGAATTAAACTCATCTTT.

The sample holds a few counts of this clone. J is TRDJ1 and V is TRDV1, with 12 nucleotides matching TRDD3. Trimming at V came to 0 bases and at J to 7 bases, leaving 12 bases not matched to a gene. From germline, CDR1 is TSWWSYY and CDR2 QGS. The CDR3 has 18 residues. CDR3 bases: TGTGCTCTTGGGGAACTAGACTGGGGGATACCGGGTTGCTCTAAACTCATCTTT. This sequence encodes CALGELDWGIPGCSKLIF.

V gene TRDV1 combines with J gene TRDJ1, with D perhaps matching TRDD2 or TRDD3 (5 bases each). The CDR3 length is 19 residues. V lost 0 bases, J lost 0 bases, and 20 bases lay in between. Germline-derived CDR1 and CDR2 are TSWWSYY and QGS. In nucleotides, the CDR3 is TGTGCTCTTGGGGAACTATTCCTTCTGATACCATCGTACACCGATAAACTCATCTTT. It yields the protein CALGELFLLIPSYTDKLIF.

V usage is TRDV1 and J usage is TRDJ1; 9 bases are a match to TRDD3. CDR1 TSWWSYY and CDR2 QGS come from the germline V gene. The trim removed 0 bases at V and 2 bases at J, leaving 31 bases unmatched. The CDR3 is made up of 25 amino acids. The CDR3 sequence: CALGELPYEFPRRNPRGYATDKLIF. CDR3 sequence (DNA): TGTGCTCTTGGGGAACTCCCGTACGAGTTCCCTAGAAGAAACCCCCGGGGATACGCGACCGATAAACTCATCTTT.

About this clone: Other DNA sequences in the sample encode the same CDR3. This sequence joins TRDV1 and TRDJ1; possibly TRDD3 for D (5 bases). CDR1 is TSWWSYY and CDR2 is QGS in the germline V gene. This CDR3 region has 16 residues. The V end lost 8 bases, the J end lost 0 bases, and 19 bases lay between the germline ends. The CDR3 loop reads CALTRGPPRYTDKLIF. CDR3 sequence (DNA): TGTGCTCTTACACGGGGACCCCCCAGGTACACCGATAAACTCATCTTT.

The chain uses TRDV1 and TRDJ1, with 8 bases identical to TRDD3. This CDR3 is built from 22 residues. Germline loops: CDR1 TSWWSYY, CDR2 QGS. Germline trimming cut 1 base from V and 0 bases from J; bases unmatched to any gene: 22. For the CDR3, the DNA is TGTGCTCTTGGGGAACCAACCCTTCCGTGGGATACGCGGGCTCCTTACACCGATAAACTCATCTTT. This translates into CALGEPTLPWDTRAPYTDKLIF.

The chain recombines TRDV1 with TRDJ1, with 10 bases identical to TRDD3. The germline V gene has CDR1 TSWWSYY and CDR2 QGS. The V gene end was trimmed by 0 bases and the J gene end by 0 bases; junction bases not matched to a gene: 13. This CDR3 contains 20 residues. Here the CDR3 DNA reads TGTGCTCTTGGGGAACTCCGACCTTTTGACTGGGGGATTTACACCGATAAACTCATCTTT. Its translation is CALGELRPFDWGIYTDKLIF.

About this clone: One junction end disagrees with the germline gene, perhaps due to a read error. The rearrangement uses TRDV1 and TRDJ1; the D gene is possibly TRDD2 (9 bases). This CDR3 spans 22 amino acids. Germline loops: CDR1 TSWWSYY, CDR2 QGS. CDR3 sequence (DNA): TGCGCTCTTGGGGAAGCGACGCCGCCTTCCTACGGCTGGGGGAGGTACACCGATAAACTCATCTTT. It is translated as CALGEATPPSYGWGRYTDKLIF.

This clone was detected a few times. This sequence joins TRDV1 and TRDJ1, with 8 nucleotides matching TRDD2. Germline assignment: CDR1 TSWWSYY and CDR2 QGS. With 6 bases clipped from V and 0 bases from J, the junction kept 21 bases outside the gene matches. The CDR3 runs 20 residues. The CDR3 DNA follows: TGTGCTCTTGGTGACCTGGCACTTCCTACGGGGGACAGGTACACCGATAAACTCATCTTT. Protein: CALGDLALPTGDRYTDKLIF.

This clone was observed a few times. The chain combines TRDV1 with TRDJ1, with D tentatively TRDD3 (10 bases). The CDR3 sequence is 23 residues long. Per the germline V gene, CDR1 is TSWWSYY and CDR2 is QGS. V dropped 3 bases and J dropped 0 bases, with 35 bases sitting between them. CDR3 nucleotide sequence: TGTGCTCTTGGGGACCTTCCTACGCCCTCGTACTGGGGGATCTTCCCTTACACCGATAAACTCATCTTT. Translating it yields CALGDLPTPSYWGIFPYTDKLIF.

The chain carries TRDV1 and TRDJ1, with TRDD3 as a possible D gene (7 bases). V lost 0 bases, J lost 0 bases, and 26 bases lay in between. CDR1 TSWWSYY and CDR2 QGS come from the germline V gene. CDR3 length: 21 residues. CDR3 in DNA: TGTGCTCTTGGGGAACTAAGAGGCTTCCTTTACTGGGGACAGTACACCGATAAACTCATCTTT. Amino acid sequence: CALGELRGFLYWGQYTDKLIF.

The chain joins TRDV1 to TRDJ1; TRDD3 aligns across 12 bases. This CDR3 spans 21 amino acids. Germline V lookup: CDR1 TSWWSYY, CDR2 QGS. The V and J ends lost 2 bases and 0 bases, in that order; junction bases with no gene match: 16. As DNA, the CDR3 is TGTGCTCTTGGGGAATTTATCCTACCCTGGGGGATACGGGGCTACACCGATAAACTCATCTTT. Protein: CALGEFILPWGIRGYTDKLIF.

This clone showed up just a few times. The rearrangement joins TRDV1 to TRDJ1; 10 bases fit TRDD3. With V trimmed by 0 bases and J by 0 bases, 19 bases remained unmatched. The CDR3 has 22 amino acids. Germline assignment: CDR1 TSWWSYY and CDR2 QGS. CDR3 sequence (DNA): TGTGCTCTTGGGGAACTAGAGATCCCATTCCGTACTGGGGGATCGTACACCGATAAACTCATCTTT. As protein: CALGELEIPFRTGGSYTDKLIF.

This chain joins TRDV1 and TRDJ1, with TRDD3 matching 9 bases. V was clipped by 4 bases and J by 0 bases; unmatched bases: 18. Germline assignment: CDR1 TSWWSYY and CDR2 QGS. The length of the CDR3 is 20 residues. The CDR3 DNA reads as TGTGCTCTTGGGGGGCCACGAACTGGGGGAGAGACTTGGTACACCGATAAACTCATCTTT. Its translation: CALGGPRTGGETWYTDKLIF.

About this clone: One junction end disagrees with the germline gene, perhaps due to a read error. The V call is TRDV1, the J call TRDJ1; D perhaps matches TRDD3 (6 bases). The CDR3 length is 18 residues. CDR1 TSWWSYY and CDR2 QGS come from the germline V gene. CDR3 nucleotides: TGTGCTCTTGGGGAACGTAGATCCTCGGGGGAAGACACCGATAAGCTCATCTTT. It is translated as CALGERRSSGEDTDKLIF.

The chain carries TRDV2 and TRDJ3; 7 bases agree with TRDD2. Looked up from germline, CDR1 is GEAIGNYY and CDR2 is EKD. CDR3 length: 18 amino acids. J lost 0 bases, V lost 0 bases, and 4 bases had no gene match. This CDR3 reads CACDTPTFLSWDTRQMFF. The CDR3, as DNA: TGTGCCTGTGACACCCCGACCTTCCTCTCCTGGGACACCCGACAGATGTTTTTC.